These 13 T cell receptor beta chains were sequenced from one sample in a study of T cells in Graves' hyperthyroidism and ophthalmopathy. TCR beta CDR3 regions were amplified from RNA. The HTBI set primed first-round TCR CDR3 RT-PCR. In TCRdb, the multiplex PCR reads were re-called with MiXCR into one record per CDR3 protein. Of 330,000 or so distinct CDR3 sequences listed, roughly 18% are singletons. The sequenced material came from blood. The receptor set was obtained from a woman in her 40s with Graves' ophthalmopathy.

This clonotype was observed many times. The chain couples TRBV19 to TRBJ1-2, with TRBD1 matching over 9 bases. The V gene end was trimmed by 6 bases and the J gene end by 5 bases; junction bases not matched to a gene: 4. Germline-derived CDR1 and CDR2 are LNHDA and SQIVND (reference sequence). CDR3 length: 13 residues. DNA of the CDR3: TGTGCCAGTAGCATCGGACAGGGGTATGGCTACACCTTC. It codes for CASSIGQGYGYTF. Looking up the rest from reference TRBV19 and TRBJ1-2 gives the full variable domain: DGGITQSPKYLFRKEGQNVTLSCEQNLNHDAMYWYRQDPGQGLRLIYYSQIVNDFQKGDIAEGYSVSREKKESFPLTVTSAQKNPTAFYLCASSIGQGYGYTFGSGTRLTVV.

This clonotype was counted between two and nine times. DNA for the CDR3: TGTGCCAGCAGCCAAGCTCACCAGCAGAACACTGAAGCTTTCTTT. It specifies CASSQAHQQNTEAFF. The V gene is TRBV4-2, the J gene TRBJ1-1, with D unresolved. The CDR3 runs 15 residues. V was shortened by 1 base and J by 1 base, with 10 bases between the two germline ends. Germline CDR1 and CDR2: LGHNA and YNFKEQ.

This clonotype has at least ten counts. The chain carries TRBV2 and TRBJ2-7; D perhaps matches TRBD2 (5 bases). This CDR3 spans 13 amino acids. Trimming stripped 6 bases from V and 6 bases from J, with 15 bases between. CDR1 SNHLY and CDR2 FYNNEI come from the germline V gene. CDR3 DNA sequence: TGTGCCAGCAGGCGAGCGGCCATTGCCGAGCAGTACTTC. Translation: CASRRAAIAEQYF.

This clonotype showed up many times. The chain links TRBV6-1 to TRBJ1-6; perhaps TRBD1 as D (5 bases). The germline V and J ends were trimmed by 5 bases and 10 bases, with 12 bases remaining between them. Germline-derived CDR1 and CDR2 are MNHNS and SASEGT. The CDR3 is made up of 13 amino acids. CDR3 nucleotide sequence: TGTGCCAGCAGTCCAACAGGAGCCTCACCCCTCCACTTT. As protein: CASSPTGASPLHF.

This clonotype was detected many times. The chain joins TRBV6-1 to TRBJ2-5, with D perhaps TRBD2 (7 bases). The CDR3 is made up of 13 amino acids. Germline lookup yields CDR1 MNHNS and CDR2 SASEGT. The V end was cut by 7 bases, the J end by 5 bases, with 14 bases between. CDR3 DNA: TGTGCCAGCAATGCCGGGGGGCAGGAGACCCAGTACTTC. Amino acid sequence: CASNAGGQETQYF.

CDR3 amino acids: CASSLNYQETQYF. CDR3 sequence (DNA): TGTGCCAGCAGTTTAAACTACCAAGAGACCCAGTACTTC. The rearrangement joins TRBV12-3 or TRBV12-4 to TRBJ2-5; no definite D call. Deletions cut 2 bases from V and 0 bases from J, with 4 bases between. The CDR3 is 13 residues long.

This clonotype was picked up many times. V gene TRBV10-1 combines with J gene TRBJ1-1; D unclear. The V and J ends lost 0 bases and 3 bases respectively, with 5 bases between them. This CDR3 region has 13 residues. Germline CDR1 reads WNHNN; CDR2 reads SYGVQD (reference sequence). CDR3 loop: CASSESGYTEAFF. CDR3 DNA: TGCGCCAGCAGTGAGTCGGGGTACACTGAAGCTTTCTTT.

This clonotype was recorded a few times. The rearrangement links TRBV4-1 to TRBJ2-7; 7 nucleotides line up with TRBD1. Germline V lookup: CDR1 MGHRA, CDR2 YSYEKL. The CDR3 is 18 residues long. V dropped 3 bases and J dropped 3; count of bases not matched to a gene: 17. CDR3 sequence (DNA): TGCGCCAGCAGCCACAGCCCACGGGACAGACTAATAAGCTACGAGCAGTACTTC. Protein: CASSHSPRDRLISYEQYF.

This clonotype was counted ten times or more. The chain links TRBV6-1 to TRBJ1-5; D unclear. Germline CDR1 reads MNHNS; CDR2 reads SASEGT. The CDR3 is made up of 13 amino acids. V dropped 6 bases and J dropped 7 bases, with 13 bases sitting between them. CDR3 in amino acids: CASSSSEGQPQHF. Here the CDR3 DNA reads TGTGCCAGCAGCTCTTCAGAGGGACAGCCCCAGCATTTT.

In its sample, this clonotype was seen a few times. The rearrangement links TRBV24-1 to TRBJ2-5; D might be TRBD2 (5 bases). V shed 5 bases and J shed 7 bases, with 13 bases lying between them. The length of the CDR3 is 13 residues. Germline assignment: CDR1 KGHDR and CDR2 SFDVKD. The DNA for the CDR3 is TGTGCCACCAGTGGTTCCGCCCGGGGGACCCAGTACTTC. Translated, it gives CATSGSARGTQYF.

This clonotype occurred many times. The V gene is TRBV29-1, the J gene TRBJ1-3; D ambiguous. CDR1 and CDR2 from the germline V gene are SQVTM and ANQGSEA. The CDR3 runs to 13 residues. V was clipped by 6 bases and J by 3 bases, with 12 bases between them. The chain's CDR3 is CSVGSSFGNTIYF. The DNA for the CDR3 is TGCAGCGTAGGGAGTTCGTTTGGAAACACCATATATTTT.

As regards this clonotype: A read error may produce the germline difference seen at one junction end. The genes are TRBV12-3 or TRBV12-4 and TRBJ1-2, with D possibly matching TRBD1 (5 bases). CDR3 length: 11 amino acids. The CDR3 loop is CASSFGGPAAF. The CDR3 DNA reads TGTGCCAGCAGTTTTGGGGGACCTGCGGCCTTC.

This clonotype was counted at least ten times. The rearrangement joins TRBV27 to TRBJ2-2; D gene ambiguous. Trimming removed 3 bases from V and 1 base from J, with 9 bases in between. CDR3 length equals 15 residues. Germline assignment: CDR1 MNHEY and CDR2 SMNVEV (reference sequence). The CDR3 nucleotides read TGTGCCAGCAGTTTCACTCCTAAGAACACCGGGGAGCTGTTTTTT. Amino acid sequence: CASSFTPKNTGELFF.